These 29 T cell receptor beta chains were all obtained from the same sample, sequenced in a study of blood T cells in healthy people across ages. A second PCR, run for about 7 to 11 cycles, used a sample-barcoded 5' primer plus a J-beta primer mix. One entry per CDR3 protein, called by TCRdb with MiXCR from the 5' RACE reads. The table shows 1.8 million or so distinct CDR3 sequences, with 30% to 40% occurring only once. Sequences were obtained from blood. The receptors come from a human donor in good health.

The J gene is TRBJ1-5, the V gene TRBV20-1; D gene unclear. V shed 6 bases and J shed 0 bases, with 15 bases lying between them. The CDR3 runs 15 residues. The germline CDR1 and CDR2 sequences are DFQATT and SNEGSKA (reference sequence). The CDR3 protein is CSASPPPYSNQPQHF. As DNA, the CDR3 is TGCAGTGCCTCCCCGCCTCCTTATAGCAATCAGCCCCAGCATTTT.

In its sample, this clonotype was seen a few times. This chain joins TRBV10-3 and TRBJ1-2; no definite D call. The CDR3 length is 15 residues. Deletions cut 5 bases from V and 1 base from J, with 14 bases between. In germline, CDR1 is ENHRY, CDR2 SYGVKD. CDR3: CAISPLIGNNYGYTF. For the CDR3, the DNA is TGTGCCATCAGTCCATTGATTGGGAATAACTATGGCTACACCTTC.

In its sample, this clonotype was seen a few times. This chain joins TRBV28 and TRBJ2-5; unclear D gene. Germline V lookup: CDR1 MDHEN, CDR2 SYDVKM. The CDR3 contains 13 residues. The V end lost 6 bases, the J end lost 7 bases, and 15 bases lay between the germline ends. CDR3 bases: TGTGCCAGCAGCGTACAGCATCCGGGGACCCAGTACTTC. Protein sequence: CASSVQHPGTQYF. The whole variable domain, filled in from reference TRBV28 and TRBJ2-5, reads DVKVTQSSRYLVKRTGEKVFLECVQDMDHENMFWYRQDPGLGLRLIYFSYDVKMKEKGDIPEGYSVSREKKERFSLILESASTNQTSMYLCASSVQHPGTQYFGPGTRLLVL.

With respect to this clonotype: The junction departs from the called germline gene at one end, perhaps through a read error. V is TRBV5-1 and J is TRBJ2-5; tentatively, D is TRBD2 (5 bases). CDR1 SGHRS and CDR2 YFSETQ come from the germline V gene. CDR3 length equals 13 residues. In DNA form, the CDR3 reads TGCGCCAGCAGGGGGAGTTCTCAAGAGATCCAGTACTTC. Amino acids: CASRGSSQEIQYF.

On this clonotype itself: The junction departs from germline at one end; a sequencing error may be responsible. V and J are TRBV7-6 and TRBJ2-1; tentative D call: TRBD1 (6 bases). The germline CDR1 and CDR2 sequences are SGHVS and FNYEAQ. The CDR3 covers 17 residues. For the CDR3, the DNA is TGTGCCGGCAGCTTAGCCCTCACACAGGGTATAATAAATGAGCAGTTCTTC. This sequence encodes CAGSLALTQGIINEQFF. The variable domain in full, completed from reference TRBV7-6 and TRBJ2-1, reads GAGVSQSPRYKVTKRGQDVALRCDPISGHVSLYWYRQALGQGPEFLTYFNYEAQQDKSGLPNDRFSAERPEGSISTLTIQRTEQRDSAMYRCAGSLALTQGIINEQFFGPGTRLTVL.

The chain links TRBV12-3 or TRBV12-4 to TRBJ1-5; D possibly corresponds to TRBD1 (6 bases). Trimming cost V 6 bases and J 0 bases, with 15 bases left between them. The length of the CDR3 is 16 residues. In DNA form, the CDR3 reads TGTGCCAGCAGAGCCGGGACATTGTATAGCAATCAGCCCCAGCATTTT. Translation: CASRAGTLYSNQPQHF.

This clonotype has just a few counts. This chain connects TRBV20-1 to TRBJ1-2; possible D gene TRBD1, 6 bases. Trimming stripped 2 bases from V and 4 bases from J, with 11 bases between. The CDR3 runs to 13 residues. The V gene's germline CDR1 is DFQATT and CDR2 SNEGSKA (reference sequence). The CDR3 sequence is CSARLQGPYGYTF. CDR3 sequence (DNA): TGCAGTGCTAGACTACAGGGCCCCTATGGCTACACCTTC.

The J gene is TRBJ1-1, the V gene TRBV10-3, with D unclear. From germline, CDR1 is ENHRY and CDR2 SYGVKD. The CDR3 covers 14 residues. Trimming cost V 2 bases and J 2 bases, with 9 bases left between them. This CDR3 reads CAISEGVYNTEAFF. Written as DNA, the CDR3 is TGTGCCATCAGTGAGGGGGTGTACAACACTGAAGCTTTCTTT.

In this sample, this clonotype turned up once. The chain uses TRBV2 and TRBJ2-5; tentatively, D is TRBD1 (6 bases). The germline V gene has CDR1 SNHLY and CDR2 FYNNEI. V dropped 5 bases and J dropped 5 bases, with 15 bases sitting between them. CDR3 size: 14 residues. DNA of the CDR3: TGTGCCAGCAGTAAAGTCCAGGGGCGTGAGACCCAGTACTTC. Translation gives CASSKVQGRETQYF.

The genes are TRBV5-1 and TRBJ1-1; no definite D call. The CDR3 is made up of 16 amino acids. CDR1 is SGHRS and CDR2 is YFSETQ in the germline V gene. The V gene lost 2 bases and the J gene lost 3 bases, with 17 bases spanning the gap. CDR3 in DNA: TGCGCCAGCAGCTTTTCACCCATCCGCGGGGACACTGAAGCTTTCTTT. Translated, it gives CASSFSPIRGDTEAFF.

This clonotype was counted a few times. The V and J genes are TRBV12-3 or TRBV12-4 and TRBJ2-1; D is possibly TRBD1 (7 bases). V lost 8 bases, J lost 4 bases, and 12 bases lay in between. The CDR3 totals 13 residues. CDR3 bases: TGTGCCAGCGGGGGGACAGTATACAATGAGCAGTTCTTC. The encoded protein is CASGGTVYNEQFF.

The rearrangement uses TRBV20-1 and TRBJ1-5, with a tentative D call TRBD1 (6 bases). The CDR3 has 12 residues. V lost 7 bases and J 6 bases, leaving 13 bases between the germline ends. CDR1 is DFQATT and CDR2 is SNEGSKA in the germline V gene (reference sequence). CDR3 sequence (DNA): TGCAGTGTTCTAGGGGGGACTCAGCCCCAGCATTTT. Translated: CSVLGGTQPQHF.

The CDR3 here is CASSLVIGFPSTDTQYF. The CDR3 DNA reads as TGCGCCAGCAGCTTGGTCATCGGATTTCCCAGCACAGATACGCAGTATTTT. The J gene is TRBJ2-3, the V gene TRBV5-1; D not resolved. This CDR3 has 17 amino acids. In germline, CDR1 is SGHRS, CDR2 YFSETQ. Trimming removed 0 bases at V and 0 bases at J, with 14 bases between.

This sequence joins TRBV20-1 and TRBJ2-4, with 7 bases identical to TRBD2. The V and J ends lost 1 base and 13 bases, in that order; junction bases with no gene match: 13. Germline V gene sequence: CDR1 DFQATT, CDR2 SNEGSKA (reference sequence). This CDR3 contains 14 residues. CDR3 region: CSARGTSSHNEQYF. CDR3 coding DNA: TGCAGTGCTAGAGGGACTAGTTCCCACAATGAGCAGTACTTC.

The V and J genes are TRBV6-6 and TRBJ2-3, with 9 bases matching TRBD1. The CDR3 sequence is 13 residues long. With 10 bases clipped from V and 6 bases from J, the junction kept 8 bases outside the gene matches. Germline V gene lookup returns CDR1 MNHNY and CDR2 SVGAGI (reference sequence). CDR3 loop: CATGQGRYDTQYF. The CDR3 coding sequence is TGTGCCACCGGACAGGGGAGATACGATACGCAGTATTTT.

V and J are TRBV5-1 and TRBJ2-5, with 9 bases fitting TRBD2. Germline trimming cut 1 base from V and 2 bases from J; bases unmatched to any gene: 6. Germline loops: CDR1 SGHRS, CDR2 YFSETQ. CDR3 length equals 16 residues. The CDR3 loop is CASSLLSGGTQETQYF. The CDR3 DNA sequence: TGCGCCAGCAGCTTGTTGAGCGGGGGGACTCAAGAGACCCAGTACTTC.

The chain has TRBV5-6 and TRBJ1-2; D unclear. The CDR3 is made up of 12 amino acids. Per the germline V gene, CDR1 is SGHDT and CDR2 is YYEEEE. The V and J ends lost 0 bases and 12 bases respectively, with 12 bases between them. The CDR3 DNA reads TGTGCCAGCAGCTTGGTCCCCGGGTTAGACACCTTC. The encoded protein is CASSLVPGLDTF. The full variable domain, its missing parts supplied by reference TRBV5-6 and TRBJ1-2, is DAGVTQSPTHLIKTRGQQVTLRCSPKSGHDTVSWYQQALGQGPQFIFQYYEEEERQRGNFPDRFSGHQFPNYSSELNVNALLLGDSALYLCASSLVPGLDTFGSGTRLTVV.

This chain uses TRBV28 with TRBJ2-4; a weak D match, TRBD2 (7 bases). The length of the CDR3 is 15 residues. Trimming stripped 6 bases from V and 13 bases from J, with 25 bases between. Looked up from germline, CDR1 is MDHEN and CDR2 is SYDVKM. The DNA for the CDR3 is TGTGCCAGCAGAGTACAGGGAAACCTACGGGGGGAGCAGTACTTC. This translates into CASRVQGNLRGEQYF.

In this sample, this clonotype turned up a few times. The J gene is TRBJ1-1, the V gene TRBV30, with D unclear. V was pared by 4 bases and J by 5 bases, with 14 bases between. Looked up from germline, CDR1 is GTSNPN and CDR2 is SVGIG (reference sequence). The CDR3 is 13 residues long. The CDR3 protein is CAWNKAARTEAFF. As DNA, the CDR3 is TGTGCCTGGAACAAGGCGGCCCGGACTGAAGCTTTCTTT.

The gene calls are TRBV4-2 and TRBJ2-1; a weak D match, TRBD2 (5 bases). Germline lookup yields CDR1 LGHNA and CDR2 YNFKEQ. V was pared by 1 base and J by 4 bases, with 14 bases between. This CDR3 is built from 16 residues. This CDR3 is CASSQVHFLAYNEQFF. The DNA of the CDR3 is TGTGCCAGCAGCCAAGTTCACTTCTTAGCGTACAATGAGCAGTTCTTC.

This clonotype showed up just a few times. The chain recombines TRBV7-9 with TRBJ1-2; D not resolved. Germline lookup yields CDR1 SEHNR and CDR2 FQNEAQ (reference sequence). The V end lost 1 base, the J end lost 0 bases, and 12 bases lay between the germline ends. This CDR3 spans 16 amino acids. The DNA of the CDR3 is TGTGCCAGCAGCTTAGAGGGCGGCCGACCTAACTATGGCTACACCTTC. Its translation: CASSLEGGRPNYGYTF.

In this sample, this clonotype turned up a few times. This chain connects TRBV4-2 to TRBJ2-1; 10 bases agree with TRBD2. Germline CDR1 is LGHNA and CDR2 is YNFKEQ. This CDR3 comprises 17 residues. J was trimmed by 4 bases and V by 1 base; bases with no gene match: 7. DNA of the CDR3: TGTGCCAGCAGCCAAGGGGCTAGCGGGGGTCCGTACAATGAGCAGTTCTTC. Translated: CASSQGASGGPYNEQFF.

Here the CDR3 reads CASRTHKQGNEQFF. CDR3 DNA sequence: TGTGCCAGCAGAACCCATAAACAGGGCAATGAGCAGTTCTTC. The V and J genes are TRBV6-5 and TRBJ2-1; weak D call: TRBD1 (6 bases). Germline V CDR1 and CDR2: MNHEY, SVGAGI. The CDR3 spans 14 residues. The V and J ends lost 6 bases and 6 bases respectively, with 15 bases between them.

The gene calls are TRBV19 and TRBJ2-7, with 7 bases that match TRBD1. The CDR3 length is 14 residues. J was trimmed by 6 bases and V by 8 bases; bases with no gene match: 13. Germline-derived CDR1 and CDR2 are LNHDA and SQIVND (reference sequence). CDR3 in DNA: TGTGCCAGTTCTCCTTACAGGGGCGGCTCCGAGCAGTACTTC. Protein sequence: CASSPYRGGSEQYF.

This chain uses TRBV20-1 with TRBJ2-2; D may be TRBD1 (5 bases). V was trimmed by 5 bases and J by 0 bases, leaving 13 bases between them. This CDR3 spans 15 amino acids. The germline CDR1 and CDR2 sequences are DFQATT and SNEGSKA (reference sequence). For the CDR3, the DNA is TGCAGTGCTTCTAAGACAGCCTCGAACACCGGGGAGCTGTTTTTT. Translated, it gives CSASKTASNTGELFF.

The rearrangement uses TRBV5-6 and TRBJ2-5; 7 positions match TRBD1. The CDR3 spans 16 residues. From germline, CDR1 is SGHDT and CDR2 YYEEEE. Unmatched junction bases numbered 8, after V lost 0 bases and J lost 3 bases. Here the CDR3 reads CASSLAFDRVEETQYF. CDR3 in DNA: TGTGCCAGCAGCTTGGCGTTCGACAGGGTCGAAGAGACCCAGTACTTC.

This clonotype was seen more than once but under ten times. The rearrangement joins TRBV28 to TRBJ1-5; 9 bases agree with TRBD1. After removal of 5 bases from V and 7 bases from J, the junction contained 6 bases not matched to a gene. Germline V CDR1 and CDR2: MDHEN, SYDVKM. The CDR3 consists of 14 residues. CDR3 sequence: CASSVTGGRQPQHF. The CDR3 DNA follows: TGTGCCAGCAGTGTCACAGGGGGCCGGCAGCCCCAGCATTTT.

This clonotype was seen only a few times. The rearrangement joins TRBV5-1 to TRBJ2-7; tentative D call: TRBD2 (6 bases). Per germline, CDR1 SGHRS and CDR2 YFSETQ. The CDR3 sequence is 17 residues long. V lost 0 bases to trimming and J lost 1 base, with 17 bases between them. CDR3: CASSLGRLAGKSYEQYF. In DNA form, the CDR3 reads TGCGCCAGCAGCTTGGGTCGCCTTGCGGGGAAATCCTACGAGCAGTACTTC.

The chain joins TRBV15 to TRBJ1-1; D possibly corresponds to TRBD1 (5 bases). The CDR3 totals 15 residues. V was trimmed by 6 bases and J by 4 bases, leaving 18 bases between them. Germline CDR1 LNHNV, CDR2 YYDKDF (reference sequence). Written as DNA, the CDR3 is TGTGCCACCAGACCCGGCGGGACCTCATTCACTGAAGCTTTCTTT. It is translated as CATRPGGTSFTEAFF.